The TCR beta chain under discussion was sequenced for a study of T cell repertoires in cytomegalovirus infection. Across the whole study: Indications came from public TCR beta signatures; they pointed to CMV infection and to a matching HLA type.

Study conclusions and caveats: Identification of carriers of CMV plus the relevant HLA was performed using cumulative public TCR beta family frequency. Dominant in the ex vivo response were TCR beta clonotypes restricted by HLA-C and specific for CMV.

TCRdb reanalysed the reads using MiXCR and keeps one entry per CDR3 protein. This table holds around 550,000 distinct CDR3 sequences, more than 25% found once. A remark on this clonotype: Its antigen is not known.

The clonotype was recovered from a human donor in good health (CMV status not recorded). Some clones in this sample may be carry-over from other donors' samples. The source material was PBMCs.

CDR3: CASSPWDRGQEAFF. The CDR3 DNA reads as TGTGCCAGCAGTCCATGGGACAGGGGGCAGGAAGCTTTCTTT. This chain uses TRBV6-5 with TRBJ1-1; TRBD1 agrees at 12 bases. Unmatched junction bases numbered 6, after V lost 5 bases and J lost 8 bases. Per germline, CDR1 MNHEY and CDR2 SVGAGI. The CDR3 is made up of 14 amino acids.